This T cell receptor (beta chain) originates from a study of blood T cell repertoires in COVID-19. The overall study: Nucleic acid was either cDNA or gDNA, and it came from T cells, B-cell-depleted T cells, or PBMCs.

Assay used: immunoSEQ multiplex PCR; TCRdb lists only in-frame clones, some missing. The sample holds 150,000 to 200,000 clones, 81% seen once. Sequencing input: peripheral blood. This TCR was sampled from a human donor in a cohort sampled during active COVID-19.

This CDR3 reads CAWSEGTSRTETQYF. The CDR3 DNA follows: TGTGCCTGGAGTGAGGGGACTAGCAGAACGGAGACCCAGTACTTC. The V and J genes are TRBV30 and TRBJ2-5, with 9 bases fitting TRBD2. This CDR3 has 15 amino acids. Germline V gene lookup returns CDR1 GTSNPN and CDR2 SVGIG (reference sequence). Trimming took 1 base from V and 5 from J; bases not matched to a gene: 8.